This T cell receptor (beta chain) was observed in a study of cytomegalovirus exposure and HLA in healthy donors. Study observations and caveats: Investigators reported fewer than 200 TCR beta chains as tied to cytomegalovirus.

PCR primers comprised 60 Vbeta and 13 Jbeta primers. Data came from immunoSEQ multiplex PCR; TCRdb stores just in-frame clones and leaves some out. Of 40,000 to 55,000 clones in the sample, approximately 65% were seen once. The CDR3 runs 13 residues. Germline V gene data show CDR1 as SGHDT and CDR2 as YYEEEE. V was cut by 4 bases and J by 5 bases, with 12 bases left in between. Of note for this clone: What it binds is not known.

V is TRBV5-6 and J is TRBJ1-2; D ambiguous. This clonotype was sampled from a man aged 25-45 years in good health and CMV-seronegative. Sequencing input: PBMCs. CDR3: CASSPTYSYGYTF. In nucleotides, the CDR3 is TGTGCCAGCAGCCCAACCTATTCTTATGGCTACACCTTC. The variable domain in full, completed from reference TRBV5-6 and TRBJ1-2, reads DAGVTQSPTHLIKTRGQQVTLRCSPKSGHDTVSWYQQALGQGPQFIFQYYEEEERQRGNFPDRFSGHQFPNYSSELNVNALLLGDSALYLCASSPTYSYGYTFGSGTRLTVV.